Described below is a single T cell receptor (beta chain) sequence and its context. The sample originates from a study of blood T cell repertoires in COVID-19. In the authors' workflow: Amplification of reference gene primers was used by the study to estimate nucleated cell counts. This table comes from immunoSEQ multiplex PCR, and its TCRdb copy is limited to in-frame clones, with some not included. The DNA gave D and trimming, while V, J and clone size come from that table. The sample contains some 240,000 clones, approximately 80% of which appear only once. Sequencing was performed on peripheral blood. The receptor was isolated from a woman aged 40-49 years who had recovered from COVID-19.

DNA for the CDR3: TGTGCCAGCACCGAGGGTGAGGGAGCCTACGAGCAGTACTTC. Amino acids: CASTEGEGAYEQYF. The chain combines TRBV5-4 with TRBJ2-7, with a weak D call TRBD2 (5 bases). The CDR3 is 14 amino acids. The germline V gene encodes CDR1 SGHNT and CDR2 YYREEE (reference sequence). Trimming cost V 6 bases and J 2 bases, with 15 bases left between them.